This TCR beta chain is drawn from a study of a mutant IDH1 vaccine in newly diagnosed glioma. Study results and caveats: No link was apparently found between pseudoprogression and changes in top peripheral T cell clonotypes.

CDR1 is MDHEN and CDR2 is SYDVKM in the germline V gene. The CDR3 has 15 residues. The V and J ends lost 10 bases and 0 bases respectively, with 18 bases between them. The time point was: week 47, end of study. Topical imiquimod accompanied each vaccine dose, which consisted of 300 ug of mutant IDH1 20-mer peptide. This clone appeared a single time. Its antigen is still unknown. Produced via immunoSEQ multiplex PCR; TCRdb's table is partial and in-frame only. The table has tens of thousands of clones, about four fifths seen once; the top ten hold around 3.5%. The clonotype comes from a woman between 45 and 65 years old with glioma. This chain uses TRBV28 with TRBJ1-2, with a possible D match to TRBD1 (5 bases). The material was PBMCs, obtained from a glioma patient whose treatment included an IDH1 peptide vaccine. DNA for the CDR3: TGTGCCACCGGGGACCGGGGGGGAGCTAACTATGGCTACACCTTC. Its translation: CATGDRGGANYGYTF.